This entry lists 3 T cell receptor beta chains sequenced from one sample in a study of cytomegalovirus exposure and HLA in healthy donors. It was with 60 Vbeta and 13 Jbeta primers that the PCR ran. Measured with immunoSEQ multiplex PCR; TCRdb has only the in-frame clones, and not every one. The sample includes 90,000 to 140,000 clones, about an eighth seen only once; the top ten take more than 15%. The sequencing input was PBMCs. The receptors derive from a man in his forties in good health and CMV-seropositive.

This clone was seen a handful of times. V and J are TRBV29-1 and TRBJ2-1; 12 bases agree with TRBD2. V was pared by 8 bases and J by 12 bases, with 11 bases of the junction left unmatched. In germline, CDR1 is SQVTM, CDR2 ANQGSEA. CDR3 size: 13 residues. This CDR3 reads CSTSELAGGPQFF. CDR3 DNA: TGCAGCACTTCGGAGCTAGCGGGAGGGCCGCAGTTCTTC.

This clone was detected a few times. V and J are TRBV18 and TRBJ1-1, with 9 positions matching TRBD1. Germline trimming cut 4 bases from V and 1 base from J; bases unmatched to any gene: 1. The CDR3 sequence is 14 residues long. Germline CDR1 is KGHSH and CDR2 is LQKENI. CDR3 nucleotide sequence: TGTGCCAGCTCACAGGGACAGGGGAACACTGAAGCTTTCTTT. Its protein product is CASSQGQGNTEAFF.

The chain recombines TRBV28 with TRBJ1-1, with 8 bases identical to TRBD1. V dropped 5 bases and J dropped 10; count of bases not matched to a gene: 15. The CDR3 contains 15 residues. Germline V gives CDR1 MDHEN, CDR2 SYDVKM. The CDR3, as DNA: TGTGCCAGCAGTCCGAGACAGGGGTTCTCCACGGGAGCTTTCTTT. It is translated as CASSPRQGFSTGAFF.